This TCR beta chain appears in the sequencing data of a study of T cells in Graves' hyperthyroidism and ophthalmopathy. RNA transcripts provided the source from which TCR beta CDR3 regions were amplified. Initially, a first-round RT-PCR of the TCR CDR3 employed the HTBI primer set. TCRdb independently ran MiXCR on the multiplex PCR reads; one entry per CDR3 protein. The sample carries roughly 570,000 distinct CDR3 sequences, just over 45% recorded once. CDR3 length equals 13 residues. Germline assignment: CDR1 LNHDA and CDR2 SQIVND (reference sequence). The V gene lost 5 bases and the J gene lost 4 bases, with 11 bases spanning the gap.

The chain joins TRBV19 to TRBJ1-2; D uncertain. This sequence was found in an adult woman with Graves' disease, either hyperthyroidism or ophthalmopathy (not recorded which). The sequencing input was peripheral blood or thyroid tissue (not recorded which). CDR3 residues: CASSDRAAYGYTF. The CDR3 DNA follows: TGTGCCAGTAGTGACCGGGCAGCCTATGGCTACACCTTC. Drawing the rest from reference TRBV19 and TRBJ1-2, the complete variable domain is DGGITQSPKYLFRKEGQNVTLSCEQNLNHDAMYWYRQDPGQGLRLIYYSQIVNDFQKGDIAEGYSVSREKKESFPLTVTSAQKNPTAFYLCASSDRAAYGYTFGSGTRLTVV.